The 28 T cell receptor beta chains below all came from one sample that was sequenced in a study of blood T cells in healthy people across ages. A second PCR, run for 7 to 11 cycles, used a sample-barcoded 5' primer plus a J-beta primer mix. TCRdb processed the 5' RACE reads anew with MiXCR; each CDR3 protein has one entry. The sample includes under 850,000 distinct CDR3 sequences, about 37% seen only once; the top ten take approximately 12%. The material sequenced was blood. The receptors originated from a young man in good health.

This clonotype was observed a few times. The V call is TRBV5-1, the J call TRBJ2-1, with 7 bases lining up with TRBD1. The CDR3 is made up of 18 amino acids. Trimming removed 1 base from V and 0 bases from J; junction bases left unmatched: 10. Germline lookup yields CDR1 SGHRS and CDR2 YFSETQ. The chain's CDR3 is CASSLTNRGPSSYNEQFF. In nucleotides, the CDR3 is TGCGCCAGCAGCTTGACCAACAGGGGCCCCAGCTCCTACAATGAGCAGTTCTTC.

This clonotype appeared a few times. The chain has TRBV4-1 and TRBJ2-5; D might be TRBD2 (6 bases). Germline V gene lookup returns CDR1 MGHRA and CDR2 YSYEKL. Trimming took 3 bases from V and 5 from J, leaving 10 bases between them. CDR3 length: 13 residues. The CDR3 bases are TGCGCCAGCAGCCAGACGCGGGGTGAGACCCAGTACTTC. Translation gives CASSQTRGETQYF.

This clonotype was seen only a few times. The V and J genes are TRBV14 and TRBJ2-3, with D hard to call. The germline V gene has CDR1 SGHDN and CDR2 FVKESK. V was trimmed by 4 bases and J by 2 bases, leaving 7 bases between them. This CDR3 is built from 13 residues. The CDR3 DNA is TGTGCCAGCAGCCGAGTCGCCACAGATACGCAGTATTTT. Translating gives CASSRVATDTQYF.

Points on this clonotype: One end of the junction is discordant with germline, which a read error may explain. This chain uses TRBV7-2 with TRBJ1-6; the match to TRBD1 covers 7 bases. The CDR3 sequence is 15 residues long. CDR1 SGHTA and CDR2 FQGNSA come from the germline V gene. CDR3 residues: CASSGRTGGDSPPHF. CDR3 DNA: TGTGCCAGCAGCGGACGGACAGGAGGGGATTCACCCCCCCACTTT.

In its sample, this clonotype was seen many times. This rearrangement joins TRBV9 to TRBJ2-7; D possibly uses TRBD1 or TRBD2 (7 bases each). This CDR3 region has 14 residues. CDR1 is SGDLS, CDR2 YYNGEE, per germline. Trimming left V 3 bases short and J 5 bases short, with 15 bases between. The CDR3 bases are TGTGCCAGCAGCGCCCAGGGGGGGTCTGACGAGCAGTACTTC. It codes for CASSAQGGSDEQYF.

This rearrangement joins TRBV12-3 or TRBV12-4 to TRBJ2-7; 10 bases line up with TRBD1. Trimming at V came to 5 bases and at J to 4 bases, leaving 5 bases not matched to a gene. The CDR3 runs to 14 residues. CDR3 DNA: TGTGCCAGCAGTCCCGACAGGGGGCGGTACGAGCAGTACTTC. Translating it yields CASSPDRGRYEQYF.

This rearrangement joins TRBV7-2 to TRBJ2-7; the D is unclear. Per the germline V gene, CDR1 is SGHTA and CDR2 is FQGNSA. The CDR3 totals 15 residues. The germline V and J ends were trimmed by 2 bases and 2 bases, with 13 bases remaining between them. CDR3 in DNA: TGTGCCAGCAGCTTATTTCTTCCGACGGCCTACGAGCAGTACTTC. Protein sequence: CASSLFLPTAYEQYF.

As concerns this clonotype: A much larger clone differs by one base, so this may be a read error. The chain carries TRBV25-1 and TRBJ2-3, with 7 bases aligning to TRBD2. CDR1 and CDR2 from the germline V gene are MGHDK and SYGVNS. J lost 4 bases, V lost 4 bases, and 17 bases had no gene match. This CDR3 region has 18 residues. In DNA form, the CDR3 reads TGTGCCAGCAGTGGAAGTACCCGGGGAGGGCACCACGCAGATACGCAGTATTTT. Amino acid sequence: CASSGSTRGGHHADTQYF.

This clonotype has at least ten counts. The chain is built from TRBV12-3 or TRBV12-4 and TRBJ2-5; possibly TRBD2 for D (5 bases). The CDR3 is 13 residues long. V gave up 7 bases and J gave up 4 bases, with 13 bases separating them. Written as DNA, the CDR3 is TGTGCCAGCACCACCCGGGAAGGAGAGACCCAGTACTTC. This sequence encodes CASTTREGETQYF.

The rearrangement uses TRBV20-1 and TRBJ1-5, with D unclear. Trimming cost V 5 bases and J 0 bases, with 8 bases left between them. CDR1 and CDR2 (germline): DFQATT, SNEGSKA (reference sequence). This CDR3 region has 13 residues. The CDR3 spells CSAVQYSNQPQHF. The CDR3 DNA is TGCAGTGCTGTCCAATATAGCAATCAGCCCCAGCATTTT.

This clonotype was observed a few times. This chain uses TRBV24-1 with TRBJ2-3; 8 bases match TRBD1. Trimming took 0 bases from V and 6 from J; bases not matched to a gene: 4. The CDR3 is made up of 15 amino acids. Per the germline V gene, CDR1 is KGHDR and CDR2 is SFDVKD. The CDR3 DNA reads as TGTGCCACCAGTGATTTGCCAGGGGGCAGCGATACGCAGTATTTT. It specifies CATSDLPGGSDTQYF.

This clonotype was seen a few times. This chain links TRBV10-3 with TRBJ1-5, with D possibly being TRBD1 (6 bases). Trimming cost V 9 bases and J 0 bases, with 9 bases left between them. Germline assignment: CDR1 ENHRY and CDR2 SYGVKD. CDR3 length: 13 residues. CDR3 DNA sequence: TGTGCCATTCGACAGGATAGCAATCAGCCCCAGCATTTT. Amino acid sequence: CAIRQDSNQPQHF.

This clonotype has just a few counts. The chain employs TRBV5-5 and TRBJ1-2; D remains ambiguous. The CDR3 is made up of 17 amino acids. The ends were cut back, 4 bases at V and 0 bases at J, with 19 bases in the middle. Germline CDR1 and CDR2: SGHKS and YYEKEE (reference sequence). CDR3 in DNA: TGTGCCAGCAGCCTCCCGGGTTGGCGGGGATCTAACTATGGCTACACCTTC. Translated: CASSLPGWRGSNYGYTF.

The chain employs TRBV5-1 and TRBJ2-1; perhaps D is TRBD1 or TRBD2 (6 bases each). V was trimmed by 7 bases and J by 6 bases, leaving 20 bases between them. This CDR3 region has 15 residues. Germline CDR1 SGHRS, CDR2 YFSETQ. The DNA for the CDR3 is TGCGCCAGCCAAAAGGACGGGGGCCCCGGCAATGAGCAGTTCTTC. Amino acid sequence: CASQKDGGPGNEQFF.

The chain couples TRBV12-3 or TRBV12-4 to TRBJ1-2; D ambiguous. Trimming shortened V by 3 bases and J by 13 bases, and 12 bases separated the two germline ends. The CDR3 has 11 amino acids. CDR3 coding DNA: TGTGCCAGCAGTTTGATGGGGAGGGCCACCTTC. Translation gives CASSLMGRATF.

With regard to this clonotype: A read error may produce the germline difference seen at one junction end. This chain joins TRBV20-1 and TRBJ2-3, with D unresolved. The CDR3 extends over 13 amino acids. Germline CDR1 reads DFQATT; CDR2 reads SNEGSKA (reference sequence). The CDR3 sequence is CSAGDPAPDTQYF. The DNA of the CDR3 is TGCAGTGCTGGAGACCCGGCCCCAGATACGCAGTATTTT.

The chain employs TRBV7-6 and TRBJ2-5; D uncertain. Between the trimmed V and J ends, which lost 0 bases and 14 bases, there was a span of 19 bases. The germline gives CDR1 SGHVS, CDR2 FNYEAQ. The CDR3 loop spans 14 amino acids. The CDR3 bases are TGTGCCAGCAGCTTAGCCAATGGGTTCAATGAGCAATACTTC. It yields the protein CASSLANGFNEQYF.

The chain uses TRBV7-2 and TRBJ2-1; TRBD1 agrees at 8 bases. The CDR3 has 15 residues. Trimming at V came to 4 bases and at J to 2 bases, leaving 4 bases not matched to a gene. The germline V gene has CDR1 SGHTA and CDR2 FQGNSA. The CDR3 here is CASSSGQGPYNEQFF. The CDR3 DNA reads TGTGCCAGCAGCTCCGGACAGGGCCCCTACAATGAGCAGTTCTTC.

The genes are TRBV9 and TRBJ2-3; D is uncertain. The V gene lost 4 bases and the J gene lost 4 bases, with 7 bases spanning the gap. The germline gives CDR1 SGDLS, CDR2 YYNGEE. This CDR3 is built from 12 residues. DNA for the CDR3: TGTGCCAGCAGCCCTCAGCCAGATACGCAGTATTTT. This codes for CASSPQPDTQYF.

Remarks on this clonotype: It may be a read error: a sequence one base away is much more abundant. The chain couples TRBV7-2 to TRBJ2-5; D possibly corresponds to TRBD1 (5 bases). CDR3 length: 12 amino acids. The germline V gene has CDR1 SGHTA and CDR2 FQGNSA. V was clipped by 6 bases and J by 3 bases, with 8 bases between them. In DNA form, the CDR3 reads TGTGCCAGCAGTCCCAGGGAAGAGACCCAGTACTTC. Amino acids: CASSPREETQYF.

The CDR3 protein is CASSQERQGEWGNTIYF. DNA for the CDR3: TGCGCCAGCAGCCAAGAACGCCAGGGGGAGTGGGGAAACACCATATATTTT. The chain couples TRBV4-3 to TRBJ1-3, with 7 bases aligning to TRBD1. Trimming took 0 bases from V and 4 from J; bases not matched to a gene: 9. Germline CDR1 and CDR2: LGHNA and YSLEER. This CDR3 comprises 17 residues.

This clonotype was seen a handful of times. V usage is TRBV21-1 and J usage is TRBJ1-2. TRBV21-1 is listed as a pseudogene. This CDR3 has 18 residues. DNA for the CDR3: TGTGCCAGCAGCTCCAAGGACTCCAAACACAGACTCCTCTATGGCTACACCTTC. Protein: CASSSKDSKHRLLYGYTF.

This chain connects TRBV21-1 to TRBJ1-5; the D segment call TRBD1 is taken from the table without a DNA check. TRBV21-1 counts as a pseudogene. The CDR3 is 17 residues long. In DNA, the CDR3 is TGTGCCAGCAGCAAAAGCTATGAAGGACAGATCAATCAGCCCCAGCATTTT. Encoded protein: CASSKSYEGQINQPQHF.

Regarding this clonotype: A much larger clone differs from this one at a single base, so this may be a read error. The chain recombines TRBV12-3 or TRBV12-4 with TRBJ1-5; possible D gene TRBD1, 5 bases. This CDR3 spans 13 amino acids. Trimming pared 8 bases from V and 4 bases from J, leaving 12 bases between. This chain's CDR3 is CASARGTNQPQHF. In DNA, the CDR3 is TGTGCCAGCGCGCGGGGGACTAATCAGCCCCAGCATTTT.

Comments on this clonotype: This may be a read error, as it is one base from a much larger clone. The J gene is TRBJ2-5, the V gene TRBV7-6, with no clear D. V lost 1 base and J lost 11, with 14 bases in between. Germline CDR1 reads SGHVS; CDR2 reads FNYEAQ. The length of the CDR3 is 13 residues. The CDR3 nucleotides are TGTGCCAGCAGCTTAGGGTATGAGAATGAGCAGTACTTC. Protein: CASSLGYENEQYF.

Remarks on this clonotype: Sequence at one end of the junction differs from germline and may be a read error. This chain links TRBV27 with TRBJ2-3, with D possibly being TRBD1 or TRBD2 (5 bases each). The CDR3 spans 14 residues. Germline V gives CDR1 MNHEY, CDR2 SMNVEV (reference sequence). CDR3 nucleotides: TGTTCCAGCACACTCGGGGCCCGATCGGATACGCAGTATTTT. Its protein is CSSTLGARSDTQYF.

The chain joins TRBV7-2 to TRBJ2-3; 11 bases are a match to TRBD2. In germline, CDR1 is SGHTA, CDR2 FQGNSA. The CDR3 is 16 residues long. J lost 2 bases, V lost 5 bases, and 6 bases had no gene match. The CDR3 DNA reads TGTGCCAGCAGCCGGACTAGCGGGCTCCTCACAGATACGCAGTATTTT. This sequence encodes CASSRTSGLLTDTQYF.

The rearrangement joins TRBV9 to TRBJ2-3; the D gene is possibly TRBD2 (6 bases). Trimming removed 4 bases at V and 4 bases at J, with 13 bases between. The germline CDR1 and CDR2 sequences are SGDLS and YYNGEE. The CDR3 loop spans 14 amino acids. CDR3 nucleotide sequence: TGTGCCAGCAGCCGGGACGGGGGAGCAGATACGCAGTATTTT. Its protein product is CASSRDGGADTQYF.